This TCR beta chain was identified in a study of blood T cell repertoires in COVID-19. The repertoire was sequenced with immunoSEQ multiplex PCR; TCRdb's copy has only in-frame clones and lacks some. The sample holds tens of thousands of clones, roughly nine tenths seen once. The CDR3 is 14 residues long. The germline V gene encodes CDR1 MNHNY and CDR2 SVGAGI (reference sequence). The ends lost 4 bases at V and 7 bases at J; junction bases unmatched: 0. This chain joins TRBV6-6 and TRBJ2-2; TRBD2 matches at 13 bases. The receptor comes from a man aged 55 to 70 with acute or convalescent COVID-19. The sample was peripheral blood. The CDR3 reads CASSWTSGGGELFF. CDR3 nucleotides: TGTGCCAGCAGTTGGACTAGCGGGGGCGGGGAGCTGTTTTTT.